This TCR beta chain was documented in a study of neurological immune-mediated disorders. The CDR3 is 14 amino acids. The V and J ends lost 2 bases and 4 bases respectively, with 6 bases between them. Germline V gene data show CDR1 as SGHVS and CDR2 as FNYEAQ. This sample's time point: longitudinal time-point 3. This clonotype was seen at least ten times. TCRdb passed the 5' RACE reads through MiXCR, listing each CDR3 protein once. The repertoire has roughly 48,000 distinct CDR3 sequences, over 9.5% of them found once; the top ten carry 7% to 10%. The receptor was derived from a male donor with HTLV-1-associated myelopathy (HAM/TSP). The chain links TRBV7-6 to TRBJ1-6; no reliable D call. The specimen was PBMCs. This chain's CDR3 is CASSLREYNSPLHF. CDR3 DNA sequence: TGTGCCAGCAGCTTAAGGGAATATAATTCACCCCTCCACTTT.